These T cell receptor beta chains were read from a single sample in a study of blood T cell repertoires in COVID-19. Data came from immunoSEQ multiplex PCR; TCRdb stores just in-frame clones and leaves some out. The table shows 150,000 or so clones, with around 83% occurring only once. The sample consisted of PBMCs or T cells enriched from blood (not recorded which). All receptors derive from a man aged 45-65 years who had recovered from COVID-19. Both conserved end residues are part of each CDR3. D genes are given only for firm matches. Clone size is stated in some rows and not others, as once, few, many or a class when expanded.

14 | TRBJ2-2 | TRBV7-2 | few | NA | CASSLNRGTGELFF | TGTGCCAGCAGCTTGAATCGGGGTACCGGGGAGCTGTTTTTT
16 | TRBJ1-1 | TRBV5-1 | NA | NA | CASRRGSGDQNTEAFF | TGCGCCAGCAGAAGAGGGTCAGGGGACCAGAACACTGAAGCTTTCTTT
15 | TRBJ2-3 | TRBV15 | NA | TRBD2 | CATSRGGRGTDTQYF | TGTGCCACCAGCCGGGGGGGGCGAGGCACAGATACGCAGTATTTT
18 | TRBJ1-1 | TRBV9 | NA | TRBD1 | CASSVEPRTGLGDTEAFF | TGTGCCAGCAGCGTAGAACCGCGGACAGGGCTGGGGGACACTGAAGCTTTCTTT
12 | TRBJ2-2 | TRBV12-3/TRBV12-4 | NA | NA | CASSPDTGELFF | TGTGCCAGCAGTCCTGACACCGGGGAGCTGTTTTTT
18 | TRBJ1-1 | TRBV4-1 | few | TRBD1 | CASSQVGGQRRRNTEAFF | TGCGCCAGCAGCCAAGTAGGGGGACAGAGGCGTCGGAACACTGAAGCTTTCTTT
14 | TRBJ1-5 | TRBV7-2 | NA | TRBD1 | CASSLGTGNQPQHF | TGTGCCAGCAGCTTAGGGACAGGGAATCAGCCCCAGCATTTT
12 | TRBJ1-2 | TRBV12-3/TRBV12-4 | NA | NA | CALAGGDYGYTF | TGTGCCCTGGCGGGGGGTGACTATGGCTACACCTTC
14 | TRBJ1-1 | TRBV9 | once | NA | CASSPRLLDNEAFF | TGTGCCAGCAGCCCTCGTTTACTGGACAACGAAGCTTTCTTT
15 | TRBJ2-7 | TRBV27 | once | TRBD2 | CASSLSLAGGREQYF | TGTGCCAGCAGTTTATCCCTAGCGGGGGGGCGGGAGCAGTACTTC
13 | TRBJ1-2 | TRBV9 | few | NA | CASSDGSNYGYTF | TGTGCCAGCAGCGATGGCAGTAACTATGGCTACACCTTC
13 | TRBJ2-5 | TRBV29-1 | NA | TRBD1 | CSVLSGTVETQYF | TGCAGCGTCCTTTCCGGGACAGTGGAGACCCAGTACTTC
15 | TRBJ2-1 | TRBV25-1 | NA | TRBD2 | CASSTSGGPLDEQFF | TGTGCCAGCAGTACTAGCGGGGGGCCCCTCGATGAGCAGTTCTTC
15 | TRBJ2-5 | TRBV7-3 | NA | NA | CASSLGGGPQETQYF | TGTGCCAGCAGCTTAGGCGGGGGCCCACAAGAGACCCAGTACTTC
14 | TRBJ1-1 | TRBV6-2/TRBV6-3 | NA | TRBD1 | CASSFYRGGAEAFF | TGTGCCAGCAGTTTCTACAGGGGGGGAGCTGAAGCTTTCTTT
16 | TRBJ2-1 | TRBV14 | once | NA | CASSPREGGLNNEQFF | TGTGCCAGCAGCCCCAGAGAGGGAGGCCTTAACAATGAGCAGTTCTTC
13 | TRBJ2-5 | TRBV9 | NA | NA | CASSVRVQETQYF | TGTGCCAGCAGCGTCCGCGTTCAAGAGACCCAGTACTTC
14 | TRBJ1-6 | TRBV19 | NA | NA | CARGRREENSPLHF | TGTGCCCGAGGTCGCCGTGAGGAGAATTCACCCCTCCACTTT
13 | TRBJ1-1 | TRBV10-3 | NA | NA | CAISGQHNTEAFF | TGTGCCATCAGCGGACAGCATAACACTGAAGCTTTCTTT
13 | TRBJ1-2 | TRBV28 | NA | NA | CASSSTGGYGYTF | TGTGCCAGCAGTTCGACAGGAGGCTATGGCTACACCTTC
14 | TRBJ1-1 | TRBV6-4 | NA | TRBD1 | CASSELGGSTEAFF | TGTGCCAGCAGTGAATTAGGGGGCTCCACTGAAGCTTTCTTT
15 | TRBJ1-5 | TRBV6-4 | NA | NA | CASMTGQDSNQPQHF | TGTGCCAGCATGACGGGACAAGATAGCAATCAGCCCCAGCATTTT
15 | TRBJ1-1 | TRBV7-9 | NA | NA | CASSLGTREDTEAFF | TGTGCCAGCAGCTTAGGGACACGGGAGGACACTGAAGCTTTCTTT
16 | TRBJ2-3 | TRBV15 | NA | TRBD2 | CATSRASGGDTDTQYF | TGTGCCACCAGCAGAGCTAGCGGGGGGGACACAGATACGCAGTATTTT
15 | TRBJ1-5 | TRBV6-1 | NA | NA | CASSEARGLTQPQHF | TGTGCCAGCAGTGAAGCGCGAGGGTTGACTCAGCCCCAGCATTTT
11 | TRBJ2-5 | TRBV7-2 | NA | NA | CASSLLETQYF | TGTGCCAGCAGCTTACTTGAGACCCAGTACTTC
15 | TRBJ2-7 | TRBV3-1/TRBV3-2 | NA | TRBD1 | CASSRGDRASDEQYF | TGTGCCAGCAGCCGCGGGGACAGGGCAAGCGACGAGCAGTACTTC